This passage covers 20 T cell receptor beta chains from one sample sequenced in a study of early T cells in non-severe SARS-CoV-2 infection. Each CDR3 protein is one row after TCRdb ran MiXCR on the 5' RACE reads. Of about 83,000 distinct CDR3 sequences listed, about 12% are singletons. Sequenced sample: whole blood. The receptors stem from an adult who was a healthcare worker with PCR-confirmed SARS-CoV-2 infection or an uninfected control (not recorded which).

This sequence joins TRBV6-2 or TRBV6-3 and TRBJ2-7; TRBD1 is a possible D gene (6 bases). CDR1 is MNHEY and CDR2 is SVGEGT in the germline V gene. This CDR3 spans 18 amino acids. The V gene lost 3 bases and the J gene lost 4 bases, with 25 bases spanning the gap. CDR3 sequence reads: CASSYPRDKLLPRYEQYF. In DNA, the CDR3 is TGTGCCAGCAGTTATCCACGGGACAAGCTTTTACCTCGTTACGAGCAGTACTTC.

This clonotype was seen ten or more times. The chain links TRBV20-1 to TRBJ1-2; the D gene is possibly TRBD1 (5 bases). The CDR3 consists of 12 residues. Between the trimmed V and J ends, which lost 3 bases and 8 bases, there was a span of 13 bases. Germline V gene data show CDR1 as DFQATT and CDR2 as SNEGSKA (reference sequence). The CDR3 nucleotides read TGCAGTGCTAGTCCCAGGGCGGGGGGCTACACCTTC. Amino acids: CSASPRAGGYTF.

The V and J genes are TRBV20-1 and TRBJ1-6, with D possibly being TRBD1 (5 bases). The CDR3 spans 16 residues. CDR1 is DFQATT, CDR2 SNEGSKA, per germline (reference sequence). V was trimmed by 0 bases and J by 1 base, leaving 10 bases between them. Here the CDR3 reads CSARDREGSYNSPLHF. The CDR3 coding sequence is TGCAGTGCTAGAGACAGGGAAGGGTCCTATAATTCACCCCTCCACTTT.

This clonotype showed up just a few times. V is TRBV9 and J is TRBJ2-3; 9 bases agree with TRBD2. CDR1 is SGDLS, CDR2 YYNGEE, per germline. This CDR3 is built from 15 residues. V gave up 4 bases and J gave up 0 bases; unmatched junction bases: 3. CDR3 in DNA: TGTGCCAGCAGCCTCGGACTAGCGAGCACAGATACGCAGTATTTT. It codes for CASSLGLASTDTQYF.

This chain uses TRBV29-1 with TRBJ2-7; 14 nucleotides align to TRBD2. After removal of 7 bases from V and 8 bases from J, the junction contained 4 bases not matched to a gene. Germline V gives CDR1 SQVTM, CDR2 ANQGSEA. The CDR3 totals 12 residues. The CDR3 loop reads CSAGTSGSKQYF. The CDR3 DNA sequence: TGCAGCGCCGGGACTAGCGGGAGCAAGCAGTACTTC.

The chain joins TRBV7-9 to TRBJ2-5; D ambiguous. CDR1 SEHNR and CDR2 FQNEAQ come from the germline V gene (reference sequence). V lost 3 bases and J lost 0, with 8 bases in between. This CDR3 spans 14 amino acids. CDR3 amino acids: CASSFIPNQETQYF. The CDR3 coding sequence is TGTGCCAGCAGCTTCATACCTAACCAAGAGACCCAGTACTTC.

CDR3 in DNA: TGTGCCAGCAGCCTAGCCCCGGCATCCTACAATGAGCAGTTCTTC. Amino acid sequence: CASSLAPASYNEQFF. This rearrangement joins TRBV5-4 to TRBJ2-1, with a possible D match to TRBD2 (5 bases). Germline CDR1 SGHNT, CDR2 YYREEE (reference sequence). The CDR3 totals 15 residues. V was cut by 4 bases and J by 1 base, with 12 bases left in between.

As for this clonotype: This CDR3 fails to terminate in the conserved phenylalanine or tryptophan, so it likely reflects a read error. CDR3 DNA: TGCAGTGCTCTCCGGCCTGGCCAAGAGACCCAGTACTAC. Its translation is CSALRPGQETQYY. This chain uses TRBV20-1 with TRBJ2-5; D not resolved. The CDR3 extends over 13 amino acids. Germline loops: CDR1 DFQATT, CDR2 SNEGSKA (reference sequence). The V end was cut by 5 bases, the J end by 1 base, with 11 bases between.

The DNA for the CDR3 is TGTGCCAGCACCCGGACTAGCGGGTTCCAGTACGAGCAGTACTTC. Amino acid sequence: CASTRTSGFQYEQYF. J is TRBJ2-7 and V is TRBV6-5, with 11 nucleotides matching TRBD2. The germline V gene has CDR1 MNHEY and CDR2 SVGAGI. The CDR3 runs to 15 residues. V shed 7 bases and J 4 bases; nucleotides not matched to a gene: 9.

The chain uses TRBV30 and TRBJ1-1; D is perhaps TRBD1 (6 bases). V was clipped by 3 bases and J by 4 bases, with 12 bases between them. CDR1 and CDR2 (germline): GTSNPN, SVGIG (reference sequence). The CDR3 has 13 amino acids. Here the CDR3 reads CAWRTGGPTEAFF. The CDR3 DNA reads as TGTGCCTGGAGGACAGGTGGTCCCACTGAAGCTTTCTTT.

This clonotype was seen a handful of times. The chain couples TRBV12-3 or TRBV12-4 to TRBJ2-3; 14 nucleotides match TRBD2. CDR3 length: 18 residues. V dropped 5 bases and J dropped 5; count of bases not matched to a gene: 12. This CDR3 reads CASSPGTSGSFQQDTQYF. DNA of the CDR3: TGTGCCAGCAGTCCCGGGACTAGCGGGAGCTTCCAGCAAGATACGCAGTATTTT.

This clonotype has at least ten counts. V and J are TRBV12-5 and TRBJ1-1; TRBD1 might be the D (6 bases). This CDR3 is built from 16 residues. Looked up from germline, CDR1 is LGHNT and CDR2 is FRNRAP. Trimming took 4 bases from V and 0 from J, leaving 15 bases between them. The CDR3 region has the DNA TGTGCTAGTGGTTCATACCGGGACACAGTGAACACTGAAGCTTTCTTT. Amino acids: CASGSYRDTVNTEAFF.

In its sample, this clonotype was seen many times. The genes are TRBV3-1 and TRBJ2-7; the match to TRBD2 covers 11 bases. Losses at the gene ends were 6 bases for V and 0 bases for J; bases not matched to a gene: 7. CDR3 size: 16 residues. Germline V gene lookup returns CDR1 LGHDT and CDR2 YNNKEL (reference sequence). CDR3 nucleotides: TGTGCCAGCAGTCTCCCTAGCGGGAGGAACTCCTACGAGCAGTACTTC. It specifies CASSLPSGRNSYEQYF.

The chain uses TRBV6-6 and TRBJ1-6; perhaps TRBD1 as D (6 bases). Between the trimmed V and J ends, which lost 7 bases and 10 bases, there was a span of 20 bases. Germline values: CDR1 MNHNY, CDR2 SVGAGI (reference sequence). This CDR3 spans 15 amino acids. DNA for the CDR3: TGTGCCAGCACGTCGGAGGTGGGGGCTGGCTCACCCCTCCACTTT. It specifies CASTSEVGAGSPLHF.

This clonotype was seen only a few times. This sequence joins TRBV29-1 and TRBJ1-2; no firm D call. Germline CDR1 SQVTM, CDR2 ANQGSEA. The CDR3 loop spans 14 amino acids. Trimming removed 0 bases at V and 4 bases at J, with 12 bases between. CDR3 amino acids: CSVEDWQALYGYTF. The DNA of the CDR3 is TGCAGCGTTGAAGATTGGCAGGCCCTCTATGGCTACACCTTC.

This clonotype was seen only a few times. The V call is TRBV20-1, the J call TRBJ2-7, with 7 bases that match TRBD1. Unmatched junction bases numbered 19, after V lost 5 bases and J lost 0 bases. The germline gives CDR1 DFQATT, CDR2 SNEGSKA (reference sequence). The CDR3 sequence is 18 residues long. The CDR3 protein is CSALGAGMRGPSSYEQYF. DNA of the CDR3: TGCAGTGCTCTGGGGGCCGGAATGAGGGGGCCCAGCTCCTACGAGCAGTACTTC.

This clonotype was found many times. The rearrangement links TRBV6-2 or TRBV6-3 to TRBJ1-2; no reliable D call. CDR1 is MNHEY and CDR2 is SVGEGT in the germline V gene. Trimming took 4 bases from V and 0 from J, leaving 9 bases between them. CDR3 size: 14 residues. DNA of the CDR3: TGTGCCAGCAGTTCCGGGTTAGCTAACTATGGCTACACCTTC. Amino acid sequence: CASSSGLANYGYTF.

DNA of the CDR3: TGTGCCAGCAGGACGCGGAGCGGAAATGAGCAGTTCTTC. Encoded protein: CASRTRSGNEQFF. This chain connects TRBV6-1 to TRBJ2-1; D may be TRBD2 (5 bases). CDR1 and CDR2 from the germline V gene are MNHNS and SASEGT. This CDR3 is 13 amino acids long. V dropped 6 bases and J dropped 7 bases, with 13 bases sitting between them.

This sequence joins TRBV11-2 and TRBJ2-1; 7 positions match TRBD2. Germline V gene lookup returns CDR1 SGHAT and CDR2 FQNNGV. The CDR3 sequence is 16 residues long. Trimming removed 7 bases from V and 7 bases from J; junction bases left unmatched: 16. The CDR3 sequence is CASTKTTSLGGNEQFF. The CDR3, as DNA: TGTGCCAGCACCAAAACGACTAGCCTAGGAGGGAATGAGCAGTTCTTC.

The chain employs TRBV12-3 or TRBV12-4 and TRBJ1-5, with D hard to call. The CDR3 is made up of 15 amino acids. The V and J ends lost 6 bases and 2 bases respectively, with 14 bases between them. This CDR3 is CASSAPSGGNQPQHF. CDR3 sequence (DNA): TGTGCCAGCAGCGCCCCGAGCGGGGGCAATCAGCCCCAGCATTTT.